This T cell receptor (beta chain) was identified in a study of identical twins. Study-wide points: With abundant cord blood beta clonotypes, insertions were fewer; memory repertoires showed no such pattern.

Note on this clonotype: Its matching antigen is unknown.

J was trimmed by 6 bases and V by 2 bases; bases with no gene match: 6. Germline V CDR1 and CDR2: MNHNS, SASEGT. This CDR3 is 16 amino acids long. Only healthy Caucasians were included as donors. With template switching, a universal primer site was added, and the cDNA carried unique molecular identifiers. In TCRdb, the 5' RACE reads were re-called with MiXCR into one record per CDR3 protein. The data contain 300,000 to 400,000 distinct CDR3 sequences, approximately 13% of them singletons. In addition, the sample was reused for a study of yellow fever vaccine responses in identical twins.

The rearrangement joins TRBV6-1 to TRBJ2-2; TRBD1 aligns across 10 bases. The receptor's source is a woman aged 18-29 years in good health. Specimen: CD8+ T cells sorted from blood. CDR3 sequence (DNA): TGTGCCAGCAGTGAATTCCCCGGACAGGGGGCCGGGGAGCTGTTTTTT. Its protein product is CASSEFPGQGAGELFF.